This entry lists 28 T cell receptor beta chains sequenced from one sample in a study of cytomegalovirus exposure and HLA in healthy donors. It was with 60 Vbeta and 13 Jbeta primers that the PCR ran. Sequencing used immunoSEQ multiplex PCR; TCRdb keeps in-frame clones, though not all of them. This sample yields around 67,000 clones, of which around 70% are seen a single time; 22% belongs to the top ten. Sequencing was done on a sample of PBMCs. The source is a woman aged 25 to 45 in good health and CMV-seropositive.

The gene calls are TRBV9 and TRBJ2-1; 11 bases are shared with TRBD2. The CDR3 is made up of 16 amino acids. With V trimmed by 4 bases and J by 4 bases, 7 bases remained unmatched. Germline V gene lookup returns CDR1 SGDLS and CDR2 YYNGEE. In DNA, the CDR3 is TGTGCCAGCAGCTCTTCCGGGACTAGCGGTTACAATGAGCAGTTCTTC. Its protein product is CASSSSGTSGYNEQFF.

The CDR3, as DNA: TGTGCCAGCAGTCGAGCGTCTGCTTCCTACAATGAGCAGTTCTTC. Translating gives CASSRASASYNEQFF. The chain couples TRBV2 to TRBJ2-1; D is ambiguous. The CDR3 is 15 residues long. Germline values: CDR1 SNHLY, CDR2 FYNNEI. The V end lost 5 bases, the J end lost 1 base, and 12 bases lay between the germline ends.

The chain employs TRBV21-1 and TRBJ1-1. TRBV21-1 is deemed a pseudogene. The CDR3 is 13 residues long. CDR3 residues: CASSKGERAEAFF. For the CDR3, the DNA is TGTGCCAGCAGCAAAGGGGAGCGGGCTGAAGCTTTCTTT.

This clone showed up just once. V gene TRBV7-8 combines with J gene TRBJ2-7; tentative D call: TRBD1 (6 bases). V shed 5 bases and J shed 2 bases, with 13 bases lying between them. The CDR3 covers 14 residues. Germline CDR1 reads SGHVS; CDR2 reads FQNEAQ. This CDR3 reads CASSRTQGTYEQYF. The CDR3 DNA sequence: TGTGCCAGCAGCCGGACGCAGGGGACCTACGAGCAGTACTTC.

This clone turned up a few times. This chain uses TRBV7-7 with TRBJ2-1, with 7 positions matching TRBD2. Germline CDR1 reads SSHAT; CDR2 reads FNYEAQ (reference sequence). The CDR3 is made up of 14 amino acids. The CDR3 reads CASGRGVGLDEQFF. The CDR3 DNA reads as TGTGCTAGTGGGAGGGGAGTGGGTCTAGATGAGCAGTTCTTC. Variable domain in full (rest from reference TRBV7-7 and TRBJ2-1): GAGVSQSPRYKVTKRGQDVTLRCDPISSHATLYWYQQALGQGPEFLTYFNYEAQPDKSGLPSDRFSAERPEGSISTLTIQRTEQRDSAMYRCASGRGVGLDEQFFGPGTRLTVL.

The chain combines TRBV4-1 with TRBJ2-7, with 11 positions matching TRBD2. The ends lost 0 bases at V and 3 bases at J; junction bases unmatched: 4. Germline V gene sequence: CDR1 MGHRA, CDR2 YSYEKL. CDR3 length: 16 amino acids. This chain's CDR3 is CASSQEAGTSGYEQYF. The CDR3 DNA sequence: TGCGCCAGCAGCCAAGAGGCCGGGACTAGCGGCTACGAGCAGTACTTC.

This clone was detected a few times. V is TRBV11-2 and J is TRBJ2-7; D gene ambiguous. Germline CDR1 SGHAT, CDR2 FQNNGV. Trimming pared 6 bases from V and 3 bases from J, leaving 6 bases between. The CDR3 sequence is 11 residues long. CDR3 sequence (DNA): TGTGCCAGCAGTATTTTCTACGAGCAGTACTTC. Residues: CASSIFYEQYF.

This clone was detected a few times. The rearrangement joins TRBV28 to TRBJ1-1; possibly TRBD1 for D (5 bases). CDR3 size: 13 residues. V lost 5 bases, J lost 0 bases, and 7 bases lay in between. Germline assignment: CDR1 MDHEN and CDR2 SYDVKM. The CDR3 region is CASSDRLNTEAFF. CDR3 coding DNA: TGTGCCAGCAGTGACAGACTGAACACTGAAGCTTTCTTT. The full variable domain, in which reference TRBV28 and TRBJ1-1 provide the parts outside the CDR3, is DVKVTQSSRYLVKRTGEKVFLECVQDMDHENMFWYRQDPGLGLRLIYFSYDVKMKEKGDIPEGYSVSREKKERFSLILESASTNQTSMYLCASSDRLNTEAFFGQGTRLTVV.

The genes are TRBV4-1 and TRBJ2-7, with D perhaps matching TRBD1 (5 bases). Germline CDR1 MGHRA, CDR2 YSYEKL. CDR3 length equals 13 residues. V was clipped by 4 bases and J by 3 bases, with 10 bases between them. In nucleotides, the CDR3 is TGCGCCAGCAGCCGCATCGACAGCTACGAGCAGTACTTC. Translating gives CASSRIDSYEQYF.

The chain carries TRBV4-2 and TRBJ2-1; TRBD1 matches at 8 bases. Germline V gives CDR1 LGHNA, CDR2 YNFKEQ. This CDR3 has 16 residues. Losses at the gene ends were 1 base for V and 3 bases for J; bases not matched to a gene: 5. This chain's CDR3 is CASSQADRGGYNEQFF. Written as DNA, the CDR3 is TGTGCCAGCAGCCAAGCCGACAGGGGAGGCTACAATGAGCAGTTCTTC.

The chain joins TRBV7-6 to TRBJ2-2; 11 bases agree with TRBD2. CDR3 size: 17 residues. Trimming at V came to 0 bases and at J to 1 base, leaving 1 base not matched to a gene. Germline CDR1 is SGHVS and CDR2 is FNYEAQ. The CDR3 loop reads CASSLATSGGNTGELFF. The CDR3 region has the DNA TGTGCCAGCAGCTTAGCTACTAGCGGGGGGAACACCGGGGAGCTGTTTTTT.

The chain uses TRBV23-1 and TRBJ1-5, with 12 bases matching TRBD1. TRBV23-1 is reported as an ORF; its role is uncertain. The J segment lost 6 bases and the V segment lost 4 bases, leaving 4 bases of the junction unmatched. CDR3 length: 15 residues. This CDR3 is CASSRGQGALQPQHF. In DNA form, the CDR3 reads TGCGCCAGCAGTCGGGGACAGGGGGCCCTTCAGCCCCAGCATTTT.

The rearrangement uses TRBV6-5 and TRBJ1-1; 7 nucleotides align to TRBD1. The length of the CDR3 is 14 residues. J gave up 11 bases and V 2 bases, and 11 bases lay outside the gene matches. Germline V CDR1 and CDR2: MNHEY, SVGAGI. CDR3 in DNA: TGTGCCAGCAGTTACGGTCGAGCAGGGGGTTTCGCTTTCTTT. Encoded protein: CASSYGRAGGFAFF.

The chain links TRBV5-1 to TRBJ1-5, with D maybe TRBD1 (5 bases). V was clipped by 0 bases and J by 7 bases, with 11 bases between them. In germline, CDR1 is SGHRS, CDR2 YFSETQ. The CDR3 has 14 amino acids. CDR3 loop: CASSLEGARQPQHF. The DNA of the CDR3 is TGCGCCAGCAGCTTGGAAGGGGCGAGACAGCCCCAGCATTTT. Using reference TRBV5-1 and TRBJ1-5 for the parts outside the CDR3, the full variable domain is KAGVTQTPRYLIKTRGQQVTLSCSPISGHRSVSWYQQTPGQGLQFLFEYFSETQRNKGNFPGRFSGRQFSNSRSEMNVSTLELGDSALYLCASSLEGARQPQHFGDGTRLSIL.

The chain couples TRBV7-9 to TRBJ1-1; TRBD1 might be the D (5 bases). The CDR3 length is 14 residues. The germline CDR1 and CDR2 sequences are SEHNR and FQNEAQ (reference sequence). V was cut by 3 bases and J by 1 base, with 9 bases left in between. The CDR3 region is CASSFGGTNTEAFF. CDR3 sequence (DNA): TGTGCCAGCAGCTTCGGGGGGACGAACACTGAAGCTTTCTTT.

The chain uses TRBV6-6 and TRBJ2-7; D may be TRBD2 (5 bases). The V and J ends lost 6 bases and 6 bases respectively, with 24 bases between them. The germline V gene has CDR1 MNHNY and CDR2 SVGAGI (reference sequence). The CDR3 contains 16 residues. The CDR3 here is CASSREKRSSPSEQYF. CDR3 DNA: TGTGCCAGCAGCCGCGAAAAGCGGAGCAGCCCCTCCGAGCAGTACTTC.

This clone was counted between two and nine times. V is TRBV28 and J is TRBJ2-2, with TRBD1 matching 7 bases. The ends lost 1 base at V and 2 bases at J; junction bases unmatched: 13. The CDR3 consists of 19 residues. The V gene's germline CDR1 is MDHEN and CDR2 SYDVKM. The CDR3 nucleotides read TGTGCCAGCAGTTTATACCGTATGGAACAGGGGCGCAACACCGGGGAGCTGTTTTTT. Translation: CASSLYRMEQGRNTGELFF.

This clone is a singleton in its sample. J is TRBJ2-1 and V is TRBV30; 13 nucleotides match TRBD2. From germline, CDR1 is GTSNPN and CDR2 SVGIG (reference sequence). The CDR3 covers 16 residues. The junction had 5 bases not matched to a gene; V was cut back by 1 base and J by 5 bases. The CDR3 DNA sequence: TGTGCCTGGAGTGCGACTAGCGGGAGGCCGAACAATGAGCAGTTCTTC. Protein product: CAWSATSGRPNNEQFF.

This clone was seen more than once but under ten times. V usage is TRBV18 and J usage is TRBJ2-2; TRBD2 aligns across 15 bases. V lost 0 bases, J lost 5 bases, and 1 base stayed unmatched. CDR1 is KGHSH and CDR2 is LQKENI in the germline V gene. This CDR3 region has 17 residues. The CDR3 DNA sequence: TGTGCCAGCTCACCACCCGGGACTAGCGGGAGGACCGGGGAGCTGTTTTTT. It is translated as CASSPPGTSGRTGELFF.

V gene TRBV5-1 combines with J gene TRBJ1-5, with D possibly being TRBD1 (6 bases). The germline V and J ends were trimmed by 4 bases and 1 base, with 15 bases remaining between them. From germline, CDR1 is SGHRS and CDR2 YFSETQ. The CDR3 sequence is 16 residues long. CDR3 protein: CASSPDSQGSNQPQHF. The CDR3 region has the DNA TGCGCCAGCAGCCCTGACAGCCAGGGGAGCAATCAGCCCCAGCATTTT.

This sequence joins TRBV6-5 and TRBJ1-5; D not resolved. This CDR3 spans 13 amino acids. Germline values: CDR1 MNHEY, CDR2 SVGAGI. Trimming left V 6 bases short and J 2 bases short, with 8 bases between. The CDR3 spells CASRGGGNQPQHF. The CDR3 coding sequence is TGTGCCAGCAGGGGAGGTGGCAATCAGCCCCAGCATTTT.

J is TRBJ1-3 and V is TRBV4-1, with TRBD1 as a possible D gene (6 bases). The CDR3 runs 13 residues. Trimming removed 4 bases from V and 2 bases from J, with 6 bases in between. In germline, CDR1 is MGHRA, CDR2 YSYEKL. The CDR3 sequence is CASSRQAGNTIYF. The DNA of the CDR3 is TGCGCCAGCAGCCGACAGGCTGGAAACACCATATATTTT.

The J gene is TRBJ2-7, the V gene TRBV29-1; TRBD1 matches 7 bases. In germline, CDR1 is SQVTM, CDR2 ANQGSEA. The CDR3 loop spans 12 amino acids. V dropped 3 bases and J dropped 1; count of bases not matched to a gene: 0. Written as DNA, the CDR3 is TGCAGCGTTGAGGGACAGTCCTACGAGCAGTACTTC. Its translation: CSVEGQSYEQYF.

CDR3 coding DNA: TGTGCCAGCAAAGCACGTGGAGGTACTGAAGCTTTCTTT. This encodes CASKARGGTEAFF. This chain connects TRBV2 to TRBJ1-1; unclear D gene. The V end lost 7 bases, the J end lost 5 bases, and 14 bases lay between the germline ends. CDR1 SNHLY and CDR2 FYNNEI come from the germline V gene. The CDR3 covers 13 residues.

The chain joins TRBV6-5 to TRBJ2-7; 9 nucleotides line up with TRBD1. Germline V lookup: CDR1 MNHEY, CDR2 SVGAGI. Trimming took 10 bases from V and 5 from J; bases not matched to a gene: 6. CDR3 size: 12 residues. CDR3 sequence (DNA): TGTGCCACTGGACAGGGGAGCCACGAGCAGTACTTC. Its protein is CATGQGSHEQYF.

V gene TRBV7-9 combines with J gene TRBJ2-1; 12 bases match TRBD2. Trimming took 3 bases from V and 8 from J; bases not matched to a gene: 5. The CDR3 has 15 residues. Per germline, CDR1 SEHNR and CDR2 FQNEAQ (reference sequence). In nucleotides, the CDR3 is TGTGCCAGCAGCTTCCTAGCGGGAGGGAGTGATGAGCAGTTCTTC. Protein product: CASSFLAGGSDEQFF.

CDR3 in DNA: TGTGCCTGGGGAGGACTAGCGGGAGTCTTGGCAGATACGCAGTATTTT. Encoded protein: CAWGGLAGVLADTQYF. V and J are TRBV30 and TRBJ2-3; TRBD2 agrees at 13 bases. Germline-derived CDR1 and CDR2 are GTSNPN and SVGIG (reference sequence). This CDR3 comprises 16 residues. The junction had 9 bases not matched to a gene; V was cut back by 5 bases and J by 4 bases.

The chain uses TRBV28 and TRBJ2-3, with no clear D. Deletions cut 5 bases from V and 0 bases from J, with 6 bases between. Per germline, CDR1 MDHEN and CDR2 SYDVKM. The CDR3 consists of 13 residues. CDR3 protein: CASSHSSTDTQYF. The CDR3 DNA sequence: TGTGCCAGCAGTCATAGTAGCACAGATACGCAGTATTTT. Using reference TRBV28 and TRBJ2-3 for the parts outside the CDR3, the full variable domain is DVKVTQSSRYLVKRTGEKVFLECVQDMDHENMFWYRQDPGLGLRLIYFSYDVKMKEKGDIPEGYSVSREKKERFSLILESASTNQTSMYLCASSHSSTDTQYFGPGTRLTVL.